The 16 T cell receptor beta chains in this list originate from one sample, sequenced in a study of T cells after yellow fever vaccination. TCRdb re-derived calls from the 5' RACE reads in MiXCR, one entry per CDR3 protein. The data show about 53,000 distinct CDR3 sequences, approximately 6.5% seen once. The sample consisted of CD8+ T cells sorted from PBMCs, taken on the day of the first yellow fever vaccination. The receptors were sampled from a young man who received the YFV17D yellow fever vaccine.

CDR3 loop: CASSSWAGPNQPQHF. CDR3 nucleotides: TGTGCCAGCAGCTCATGGGCAGGGCCCAATCAGCCCCAGCATTTT. The V gene is TRBV7-2, the J gene TRBJ1-5, with D possibly matching TRBD1 (5 bases). Germline V gives CDR1 SGHTA, CDR2 FQGNSA. The CDR3 is 15 residues long. The V gene lost 4 bases and the J gene lost 3 bases, with 13 bases spanning the gap.

The table lists this clonotype with a few counts. The chain couples TRBV4-1 to TRBJ2-1; no reliable D call. V gave up 2 bases and J gave up 8 bases, with 10 bases separating them. Germline V gene lookup returns CDR1 MGHRA and CDR2 YSYEKL. This CDR3 is 13 amino acids long. The DNA of the CDR3 is TGCGCCAGCAGCCAAAGCCAAGTGGATGAGCAGTTCTTC. Its protein is CASSQSQVDEQFF.

The chain has TRBV14 and TRBJ2-6; the match to TRBD1 covers 7 bases. Germline CDR1 is SGHDN and CDR2 is FVKESK. J was trimmed by 4 bases and V by 3 bases; bases with no gene match: 9. The CDR3 length is 17 residues. The chain's CDR3 is CASSQGSGTAGANVLTF. The CDR3 nucleotides are TGTGCCAGCAGCCAGGGGTCCGGGACAGCGGGGGCCAACGTCCTGACTTTC.

For this clonotype: This may stem from a read error, because a much larger clone lies one nucleotide away. The chain uses TRBV7-6 and TRBJ1-1; D gene uncertain. Per the germline V gene, CDR1 is SGHVS and CDR2 is FNYEAQ. The CDR3 extends over 14 amino acids. Trimming pared 5 bases from V and 2 bases from J, leaving 12 bases between. This CDR3 reads CASSPRHTNTEAFF. The DNA for the CDR3 is TGTGCCAGCAGCCCGAGACACACCAACACTGAAGCTTTCTTT.

CDR3 sequence: CASSPQGGGQPQHF. In DNA form, the CDR3 reads TGTGCCAGCAGTCCACAGGGAGGAGGTCAGCCCCAGCATTTT. The rearrangement links TRBV27 to TRBJ1-5; possibly TRBD1 for D (6 bases). Germline values: CDR1 MNHEY, CDR2 SMNVEV (reference sequence). V was shortened by 5 bases and J by 6 bases, with 14 bases between the two germline ends. The CDR3 extends over 14 amino acids.

This clonotype was seen ten or more times. CDR3 residues: CASSPKRIQVYEQYV. In DNA form, the CDR3 reads TGCGCCAGCAGCCCGAAGAGGATACAGGTCTACGAGCAGTACGTC. This chain joins TRBV4-3 and TRBJ2-7, with D possibly matching TRBD1 (5 bases). This CDR3 region has 15 residues. From germline, CDR1 is LGHNA and CDR2 YSLEER. V gave up 4 bases and J gave up 3 bases, with 16 bases separating them.

Only a few counts were recorded for this clonotype. The rearrangement links TRBV12-3 or TRBV12-4 to TRBJ1-1; no reliable D call. V was pared by 6 bases and J by 1 base, with 3 bases between. The CDR3 consists of 11 residues. The CDR3: CASRGNTEAFF. The CDR3 DNA reads TGTGCCAGCAGGGGGAACACTGAAGCTTTCTTT.

This clonotype was recorded at least ten times. This sequence joins TRBV28 and TRBJ2-5; the match to TRBD1 covers 8 bases. Germline CDR1 and CDR2: MDHEN and SYDVKM. There are 15 residues in the CDR3. V shed 4 bases and J 4 bases; nucleotides not matched to a gene: 8. This CDR3 is CASSWAGGKGETQYF. The CDR3 DNA reads TGTGCCAGCAGTTGGGCAGGGGGCAAGGGAGAGACCCAGTACTTC.

This CDR3 reads CASSYRAGDSSYNEQFF. As DNA, the CDR3 is TGTGCCAGCAGCTACCGGGCGGGGGATAGCTCCTACAATGAGCAGTTCTTC. The V and J genes are TRBV7-6 and TRBJ2-1; 7 positions agree with TRBD2. The V gene's germline CDR1 is SGHVS and CDR2 FNYEAQ. The CDR3 contains 17 residues. The V segment lost 4 bases and the J segment 0 bases; nucleotides outside the gene matches: 9.

There are many counts of this clonotype. The rearrangement uses TRBV10-3 and TRBJ2-7; a weak D match, TRBD1 (5 bases). CDR3 length: 12 amino acids. V dropped 6 bases and J dropped 3 bases, with 9 bases sitting between them. Germline CDR1 and CDR2: ENHRY and SYGVKD. The CDR3 protein is CAIRIGDYEQYF. CDR3 bases: TGTGCCATCAGGATAGGGGACTACGAGCAGTACTTC.

There are many counts of this clonotype. The chain links TRBV4-2 to TRBJ1-2; a weak D match, TRBD1 (5 bases). The V end lost 0 bases, the J end lost 4 bases, and 18 bases lay between the germline ends. The CDR3 contains 17 residues. From germline, CDR1 is LGHNA and CDR2 YNFKEQ. CDR3 DNA: TGTGCCAGCAGCCAAGAAGTAAGCGGGGCCCCTGGCTATGGCTACACCTTC. Amino acids: CASSQEVSGAPGYGYTF.

The chain recombines TRBV7-9 with TRBJ1-4, with D unclear. CDR1 is SEHNR, CDR2 FQNEAQ, per germline (reference sequence). The length of the CDR3 is 14 residues. Trimming left V 0 bases short and J 6 bases short, with 8 bases between. The CDR3 nucleotides are TGTGCCAGCAGCTTAGCAGGCAATGATGAAAAACTGTTTTTT. It specifies CASSLAGNDEKLFF.

The genes are TRBV7-9 and TRBJ2-7; the match to TRBD1 covers 10 bases. The germline V gene has CDR1 SEHNR and CDR2 FQNEAQ (reference sequence). The CDR3 is made up of 14 amino acids. Trimming cost V 5 bases and J 4 bases; bases outside gene matches: 5. CDR3 bases: TGTGCCAGCAGCCCCGGGACAGGGGATTACGAGCAGTACTTC. This codes for CASSPGTGDYEQYF.

This clonotype was recorded a few times. The J gene is TRBJ2-3, the V gene TRBV6-1; D could derive from TRBD1 or TRBD2 (7 bases each). Germline lookup yields CDR1 MNHNS and CDR2 SASEGT. This CDR3 contains 17 residues. Trimming pared 7 bases from V and 1 base from J, leaving 21 bases between. CDR3 sequence: CASIHPQGGGCTDTQYF. CDR3 bases: TGTGCCAGCATCCACCCCCAGGGGGGGGGATGCACAGATACGCAGTATTTT.

This clonotype appeared many times. The rearrangement uses TRBV6-5 and TRBJ2-7; D not certain. V lost 2 bases and J lost 0, with 8 bases in between. Germline CDR1 reads MNHEY; CDR2 reads SVGAGI. This CDR3 is 14 amino acids long. The CDR3 region is CASSYGRSSYEQYF. CDR3 nucleotides: TGTGCCAGCAGTTACGGAAGGTCCTCCTACGAGCAGTACTTC.

This clonotype turned up a few times. This chain uses TRBV7-2 with TRBJ2-5, with 8 nucleotides matching TRBD2. V was pared by 3 bases and J by 0 bases, with 3 bases of the junction left unmatched. Germline values: CDR1 SGHTA, CDR2 FQGNSA. This CDR3 contains 15 residues. The CDR3 protein is CASSFGGGYQETQYF. The CDR3 coding sequence is TGTGCCAGCAGCTTCGGCGGGGGGTACCAAGAGACCCAGTACTTC.